One and the same sample provided the 12 T cell receptor beta chains below, sequenced in a study of T cell responses to AZD1222 COVID-19 vaccine. Assay used: immunoSEQ multiplex PCR; TCRdb lists only in-frame clones, some missing. The sample includes about 150,000 clones, about 87% of them seen just once. Sample: peripheral blood, taken on day 0 of MenACWY control vaccination. The source is an adult in good health.

J is TRBJ2-6 and V is TRBV3-1 (or the pseudogene TRBV3-2); unclear D gene. The V gene lost 1 base and the J gene lost 2 bases, with 6 bases spanning the gap. CDR1 and CDR2 (germline): LGHDT, YNNKEL (reference sequence). The length of the CDR3 is 15 residues. CDR3 sequence: CASSQGPPGANVLTF. CDR3 nucleotides: TGTGCCAGCAGCCAAGGGCCGCCTGGGGCCAACGTCCTGACTTTC.

V usage is TRBV5-6 and J usage is TRBJ2-7; either TRBD1 or TRBD2 may supply D (6 bases each). This CDR3 spans 15 amino acids. Trimming removed 5 bases from V and 5 bases from J, with 20 bases in between. Germline V gene data show CDR1 as SGHDT and CDR2 as YYEEEE. CDR3 sequence (DNA): TGTGCCAGCAGGCGAGTCGGGGGCTCCGAGAACGAGCAGTACTTC. Amino acids: CASRRVGGSENEQYF.

The J gene is TRBJ2-5, the V gene TRBV7-2; D may be TRBD1 or TRBD2 (6 bases each). This CDR3 region has 15 residues. Germline-derived CDR1 and CDR2 are SGHTA and FQGNSA. V shed 0 bases and J shed 1 base, with 9 bases lying between them. In DNA, the CDR3 is TGTGCCAGCAGCTTAGCGCCGGGGGCCCAAGAGACCCAGTACTTC. Translation: CASSLAPGAQETQYF.

The chain links TRBV5-4 to TRBJ1-1, with 9 bases aligning to TRBD1. This CDR3 has 14 residues. The V and J ends lost 5 bases and 3 bases, in that order; junction bases with no gene match: 5. Germline CDR1 and CDR2: SGHNT and YYREEE (reference sequence). In DNA, the CDR3 is TGTGCCAGCAGGACAGGGGGAGGGTACACTGAAGCTTTCTTT. Its translation is CASRTGGGYTEAFF.

This clone has only one observation. The rearrangement uses TRBV25-1 and TRBJ1-2; D ambiguous. Germline V CDR1 and CDR2: MGHDK, SYGVNS. The V end was cut by 6 bases, the J end by 8 bases, with 22 bases between. The CDR3 spans 15 residues. The CDR3 bases are TGTGCCAGCAGCCCCCCAAGGAACTTCGGCTGGGGCTACACCTTC. Its protein is CASSPPRNFGWGYTF.

This clone was recorded once. The genes are TRBV2 and TRBJ1-2; D not resolved. Trimming left V 6 bases short and J 7 bases short, with 21 bases between. The CDR3 contains 15 residues. The V gene's germline CDR1 is SNHLY and CDR2 FYNNEI. As DNA, the CDR3 is TGTGCCAGCAGGAGTGAGGGTGCAAGTGGGATTGGCTACACCTTC. This gives the protein CASRSEGASGIGYTF.

This chain connects TRBV28 to TRBJ1-2; D possibly corresponds to TRBD1 (6 bases). This CDR3 is built from 12 residues. Germline-derived CDR1 and CDR2 are MDHEN and SYDVKM. The ends were cut back, 5 bases at V and 7 bases at J, with 11 bases in the middle. Here the CDR3 DNA reads TGTGCCAGCAGTACAGGGTTAGGTGGCTACACCTTC. Amino acids: CASSTGLGGYTF.

This clone was found a few times. V gene TRBV7-3 combines with J gene TRBJ2-3; 8 bases align to TRBD1. Germline-derived CDR1 and CDR2 are SGHTA and FQGTGA. The CDR3 is 15 residues long. V lost 3 bases to trimming and J lost 2 bases; unmatched junction nucleotides: 4. The CDR3 region has the DNA TGTGCCAGCAGCTTGGACAGGGTACACACAGATACGCAGTATTTT. This sequence encodes CASSLDRVHTDTQYF.

This clone has more than one count but fewer than ten. V is TRBV4-3 and J is TRBJ2-1; D might be TRBD2 (6 bases). V was cut by 6 bases and J by 3 bases, with 15 bases left in between. Germline CDR1 reads LGHNA; CDR2 reads YSLEER. The CDR3 totals 15 residues. CDR3 DNA: TGCGCCAGCAGAGAATCGGGAGAGATCTACAATGAGCAGTTCTTC. It yields the protein CASRESGEIYNEQFF.

CDR3 region: CASSGGQGGANEKLFF. CDR3 DNA: TGCGCCAGCAGCGGCGGACAGGGTGGGGCTAATGAAAAACTGTTTTTT. The rearrangement uses TRBV5-1 and TRBJ1-4, with 8 bases aligning to TRBD1. This CDR3 contains 16 residues. CDR1 is SGHRS, CDR2 YFSETQ, per germline. With 4 bases clipped from V and 3 bases from J, the junction kept 8 bases outside the gene matches.

V and J are TRBV6-6 and TRBJ2-4, with TRBD2 as a possible D gene (5 bases). Trimming stripped 5 bases from V and 7 bases from J, with 18 bases between. Per germline, CDR1 MNHNY and CDR2 SVGAGI (reference sequence). The CDR3 loop spans 15 amino acids. CDR3 residues: CASSPTLEDSNIQYF. For the CDR3, the DNA is TGTGCCAGCAGTCCGACTTTGGAGGACTCGAACATTCAGTACTTC.

The CDR3, as DNA: TGTGCCAGCAGAGGGACAGGGAGTTTCTACGAGCAGTACTTC. The encoded protein is CASRGTGSFYEQYF. The chain employs TRBV28 and TRBJ2-7; 9 nucleotides align to TRBD1. CDR1 MDHEN and CDR2 SYDVKM come from the germline V gene. The CDR3 has 14 amino acids. V was pared by 6 bases and J by 3 bases, with 6 bases of the junction left unmatched.